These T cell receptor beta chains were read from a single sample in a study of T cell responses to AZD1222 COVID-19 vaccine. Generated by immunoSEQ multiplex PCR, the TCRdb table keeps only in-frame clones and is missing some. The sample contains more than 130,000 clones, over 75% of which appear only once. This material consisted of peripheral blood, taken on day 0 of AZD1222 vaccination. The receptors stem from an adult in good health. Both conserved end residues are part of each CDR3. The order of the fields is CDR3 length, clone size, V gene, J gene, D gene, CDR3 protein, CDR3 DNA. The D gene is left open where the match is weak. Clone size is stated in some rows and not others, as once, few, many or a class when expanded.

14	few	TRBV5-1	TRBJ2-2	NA	CASSLAVDTGELFF	TGCGCCAGCAGCTTGGCGGTGGACACCGGGGAGCTGTTTTTT
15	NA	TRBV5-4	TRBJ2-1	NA	CASSPPGTLYNEQFF	TGTGCCAGCAGCCCCCCCGGGACTTTATACAATGAGCAGTTCTTC
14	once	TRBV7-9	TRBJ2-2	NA	CASTSGIGTGELFF	TGTGCCAGCACCTCCGGTATAGGGACCGGGGAGCTGTTTTTT
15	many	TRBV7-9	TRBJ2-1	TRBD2	CASSSETSGHNEQFF	TGTGCCAGCAGCTCAGAGACTAGCGGCCACAATGAGCAGTTCTTC
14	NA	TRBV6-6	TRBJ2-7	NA	CASNPAEGSYEQYF	TGTGCCAGCAACCCGGCGGAGGGGTCCTACGAGCAGTACTTC
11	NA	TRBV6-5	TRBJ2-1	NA	CASSYSGDLFF	TGTGCCAGCAGTTACAGCGGAGATCTATTCTTC
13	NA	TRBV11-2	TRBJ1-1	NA	CASSLDRGTEAFF	TGTGCCAGCAGCTTAGATAGGGGAACTGAAGCTTTCTTT
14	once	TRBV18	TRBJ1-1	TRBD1	CASFLRGGNSEAFF	TGTGCCAGCTTCCTCAGGGGGGGTAACTCTGAAGCTTTCTTT
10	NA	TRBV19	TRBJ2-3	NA	CASNGDTQYF	TGTGCCAGTAACGGAGATACGCAGTATTTT
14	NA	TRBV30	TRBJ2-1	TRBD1	CAWSVQGAYNEQFF	TGTGCCTGGAGTGTACAGGGGGCCTACAATGAGCAGTTCTTC
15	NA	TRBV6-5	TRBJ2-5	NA	CASRITIWTQETQYF	TGTGCCAGCAGGATAACAATTTGGACCCAAGAGACCCAGTACTTC
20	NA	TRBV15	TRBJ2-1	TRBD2	CATSGINSVTSGSPSNEQFF	TGTGCCACCAGCGGGATAAATTCGGTGACTAGCGGGAGCCCCAGCAATGAGCAGTTCTTC
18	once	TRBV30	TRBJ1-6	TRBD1	CAWSTLRDRNFYNSPLHF	TGTGCCTGGAGTACCCTCCGGGACAGAAACTTCTATAATTCACCCCTCCACTTT
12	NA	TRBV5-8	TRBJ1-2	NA	CASSLAKGGYTF	TGTGCCAGCAGCTTGGCCAAGGGTGGCTACACCTTC
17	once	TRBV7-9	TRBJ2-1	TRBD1	CASSEITGVEIHNEQFF	TGTGCCAGCAGCGAAATTACAGGGGTCGAGATCCACAATGAGCAGTTCTTC
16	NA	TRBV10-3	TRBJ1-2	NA	CAISEWSPALGNGYTF	TGTGCCATCAGTGAGTGGTCACCGGCATTGGGTAATGGCTACACCTTC
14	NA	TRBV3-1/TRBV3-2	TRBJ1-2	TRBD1	CASSRGQGDYGYTF	TGTGCCAGCAGCCGCGGACAGGGGGACTATGGCTACACCTTC
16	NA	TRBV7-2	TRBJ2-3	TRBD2	CASSLGLASKADTQYF	TGTGCCAGCAGCTTAGGACTAGCCTCAAAGGCAGATACGCAGTATTTT
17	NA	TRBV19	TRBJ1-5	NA	CASSIDKEIVRRQPQHF	TGTGCCAGTAGTATAGATAAGGAAATAGTGAGGCGTCAGCCCCAGCATTTT
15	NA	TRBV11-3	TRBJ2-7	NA	CASSSRTTYPYEQYF	TGTGCCAGCAGCTCCCGGACTACCTATCCCTACGAGCAGTACTTC
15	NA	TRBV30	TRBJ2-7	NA	CAWSQGGSGGNEQYF	TGTGCCTGGAGTCAGGGAGGGAGTGGGGGCAACGAGCAGTACTTC
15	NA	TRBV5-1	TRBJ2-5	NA	CASSLEQVLQETQYF	TGCGCCAGCAGCTTGGAACAGGTGCTTCAAGAGACCCAGTACTTC
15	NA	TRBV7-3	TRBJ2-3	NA	CASSLTATETDTQYF	TGTGCCAGCAGCTTAACCGCGACGGAAACAGATACGCAGTATTTT
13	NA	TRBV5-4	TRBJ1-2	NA	CASSSGLFYGYTF	TGTGCCAGCAGCTCCGGTCTCTTCTATGGCTACACCTTC
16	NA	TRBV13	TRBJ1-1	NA	CASSPRRGAMNTEAFF	TGTGCCAGCAGCCCCCGGCGAGGGGCTATGAACACTGAAGCTTTCTTT
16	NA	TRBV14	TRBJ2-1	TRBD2	CASSLDGLAGDNEQFF	TGTGCCAGCAGCCTTGATGGACTAGCGGGAGACAATGAGCAGTTCTTC
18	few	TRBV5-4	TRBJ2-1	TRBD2	CASSSRASGGARYNEQFF	TGTGCCAGCAGCTCCCGGGCTAGCGGGGGGGCCAGGTACAATGAGCAGTTCTTC
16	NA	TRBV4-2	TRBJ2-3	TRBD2	CASSRQTSGSTDTQYF	TGTGCCAGCAGCCGACAGACTAGCGGGAGCACAGATACGCAGTATTTT
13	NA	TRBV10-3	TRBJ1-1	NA	CAIKGLGNTEAFF	TGTGCCATCAAAGGACTGGGGAACACTGAAGCTTTCTTT
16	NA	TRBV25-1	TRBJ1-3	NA	CASSEGGRISGNTIYF	TGTGCCAGCAGTGAGGGAGGACGCATCTCTGGAAACACCATATATTTT
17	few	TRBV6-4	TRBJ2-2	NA	CASSSTLYDSYTGELFF	TGTGCCAGCAGTTCGACCCTCTACGACAGTTATACCGGGGAGCTGTTTTTT
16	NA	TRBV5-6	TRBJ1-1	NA	CASSLETQETNTEAFF	TGTGCCAGCAGCTTGGAGACCCAGGAAACAAACACTGAAGCTTTCTTT
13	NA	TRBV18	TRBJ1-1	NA	CASSPLPNTEAFF	TGTGCCAGCTCACCACTACCGAACACTGAAGCTTTCTTT
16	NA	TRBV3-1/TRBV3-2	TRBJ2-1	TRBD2	CASSQDLGTRNTEQFF	TGTGCCAGCAGTCAAGATCTCGGGACTAGGAATACTGAGCAGTTCTTC
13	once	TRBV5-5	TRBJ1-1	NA	CASSFSGVTEAFF	TGTGCCAGCAGCTTTTCGGGGGTGACTGAAGCTTTCTTT
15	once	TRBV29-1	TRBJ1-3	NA	CSVDEGQPSGNTIYF	TGCAGCGTTGATGAGGGGCAACCGTCTGGAAACACCATATATTTT
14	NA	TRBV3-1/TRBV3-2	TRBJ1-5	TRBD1	CASSQRQGDQPQHF	TGTGCCAGCAGCCAAAGACAGGGGGATCAGCCCCAGCATTTT
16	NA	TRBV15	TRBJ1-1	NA	CATSRESRQTNTEAFF	TGTGCCACCAGCAGAGAGAGTAGGCAGACGAACACTGAAGCTTTCTTT
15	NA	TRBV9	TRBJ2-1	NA	CASSSRTERYNEQFF	TGTGCCAGCAGCTCCCGGACGGAACGCTACAATGAGCAGTTCTTC
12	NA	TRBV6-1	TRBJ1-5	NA	CASSDGGQPQHF	TGTGCCAGCAGTGACGGGGGGCAGCCCCAGCATTTT
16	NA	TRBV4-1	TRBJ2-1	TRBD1	CASSQGGGQVWKEQFF	TGCGCCAGCAGCCAAGGAGGGGGACAGGTTTGGAAAGAGCAGTTCTTC
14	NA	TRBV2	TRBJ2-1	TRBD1	CASRRQGSYNEQFF	TGTGCCAGCAGAAGACAGGGTTCCTACAATGAGCAGTTCTTC
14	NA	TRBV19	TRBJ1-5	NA	CATFGHLSNQPQHF	TGTGCCACCTTCGGACATCTTAGCAATCAGCCCCAGCATTTT
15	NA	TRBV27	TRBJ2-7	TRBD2	CASSPRLAGGYEQYF	TGTGCCAGCAGTCCCCGACTAGCGGGAGGATACGAGCAGTACTTC
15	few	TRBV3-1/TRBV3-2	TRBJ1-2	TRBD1	CASSPLGTGVSGYTF	TGTGCCAGCAGCCCCCTCGGGACAGGAGTTTCTGGCTACACCTTC
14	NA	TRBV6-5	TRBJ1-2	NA	CASSVFPSNYGYTF	TGTGCCAGCAGCGTATTCCCTTCAAACTATGGCTACACCTTC
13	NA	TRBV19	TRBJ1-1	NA	CASRQGQTDQAFF	TGTGCCAGTAGGCAAGGACAAACCGACCAAGCTTTCTTT
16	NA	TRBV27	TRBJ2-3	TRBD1	CATRGLGRGSTDTQYF	TGTGCCACCCGAGGTTTGGGCAGGGGGAGCACAGATACGCAGTATTTT
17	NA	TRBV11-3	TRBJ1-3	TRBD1	CASSSRDRDLSGNTIYF	TGTGCCAGCAGCTCGAGGGACAGGGACCTCTCTGGAAACACCATATATTTT
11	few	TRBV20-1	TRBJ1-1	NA	CSASWNTEAFF	TGCAGTGCTAGTTGGAACACTGAAGCTTTCTTT